The 31 T cell receptor beta chains listed next were all sequenced from one sample in a study of T cell responses to AZD1222 COVID-19 vaccine. Sequencing was performed with immunoSEQ multiplex PCR; in TCRdb, only in-frame clones are kept and a portion is missing. The sample contains hundreds of thousands of clones, about 94% of which appear only once. Here the sequenced sample was peripheral blood, taken 28 days after the second AZD1222 dose. The receptor set was obtained from an adult who received the AZD1222 COVID-19 vaccine.

The chain joins TRBV7-2 to TRBJ1-5; D not resolved. Between the trimmed V and J ends, which lost 2 bases and 7 bases, there was a span of 9 bases. Germline loops: CDR1 SGHTA, CDR2 FQGNSA. The CDR3 sequence is 13 residues long. In nucleotides, the CDR3 is TGTGCCAGCAGCTTAACCTTCGTCCAGCCCCAGCATTTT. Translating it yields CASSLTFVQPQHF.

The chain uses TRBV9 and TRBJ2-7, with a weak D call TRBD1 (6 bases). CDR1 is SGDLS, CDR2 YYNGEE, per germline. Trimming removed 3 bases from V and 4 bases from J, with 17 bases in between. The CDR3 length is 15 residues. The CDR3 loop reads CASSARDTRSYEQYF. CDR3 nucleotide sequence: TGTGCCAGCAGCGCCCGGGACACCAGGTCTTACGAGCAGTACTTC. The whole variable domain, filled in from reference TRBV9 and TRBJ2-7, reads DSGVTQTPKHLITATGQRVTLRCSPRSGDLSVYWYQQSLDQGLQFLIQYYNGEERAKGNILERFSAQQFPDLHSELNLSSLELGDSALYFCASSARDTRSYEQYFGPGTRLTVT.

This sequence joins TRBV2 and TRBJ1-5; weak D call: TRBD1 (6 bases). Deletions cut 7 bases from V and 9 bases from J, with 16 bases between. Germline V gives CDR1 SNHLY, CDR2 FYNNEI. CDR3 length: 13 amino acids. CDR3 in amino acids: CASIRTVPGPQHF. In DNA form, the CDR3 reads TGTGCCAGCATAAGGACAGTCCCCGGGCCCCAGCATTTT.

This chain joins TRBV7-3 and TRBJ2-2; 7 positions match TRBD2. The CDR3 consists of 13 residues. The germline V gene encodes CDR1 SGHTA and CDR2 FQGTGA. V shed 4 bases and J 6 bases; nucleotides not matched to a gene: 2. CDR3 loop: CASSSLAPGELFF. In DNA form, the CDR3 reads TGTGCCAGCAGCTCACTAGCGCCCGGGGAGCTGTTTTTT. Full variable domain (outside the CDR3, taken from reference TRBV7-3 and TRBJ2-2): GAGVSQTPSNKVTEKGKYVELRCDPISGHTALYWYRQSLGQGPEFLIYFQGTGAADDSGLPNDRFFAVRPEGSVSTLKIQRTERGDSAVYLCASSSLAPGELFFGEGSRLTVL.

The chain employs TRBV5-1 and TRBJ2-7; 8 bases are shared with TRBD1. Germline trimming cut 6 bases from V and 8 bases from J; bases unmatched to any gene: 19. This CDR3 contains 16 residues. Germline V gives CDR1 SGHRS, CDR2 YFSETQ. CDR3 residues: CASTSNPGTGFYKQYF. The CDR3, as DNA: TGCGCCAGCACCTCCAACCCGGGGACAGGATTTTACAAGCAGTACTTC.

The chain uses TRBV7-9 and TRBJ1-2; D is undetermined. The length of the CDR3 is 12 residues. Trimming left V 5 bases short and J 8 bases short, with 12 bases between. Germline loops: CDR1 SEHNR, CDR2 FQNEAQ (reference sequence). Here the CDR3 reads CASSTTRGGYTF. CDR3 nucleotides: TGTGCCAGCAGCACCACGAGAGGCGGCTACACCTTC.

The chain recombines TRBV2 with TRBJ1-4; TRBD1 is a possible D gene (5 bases). Trimming removed 4 bases at V and 8 bases at J, with 14 bases between. The CDR3 loop spans 14 amino acids. Germline CDR1 is SNHLY and CDR2 is FYNNEI. The CDR3 DNA follows: TGTGCCAGCAGTGTGAGGGGCAGAGAGGAAAAACTGTTTTTT. Amino acid sequence: CASSVRGREEKLFF.

The rearrangement joins TRBV5-1 to TRBJ1-4; 9 nucleotides line up with TRBD1. The CDR3 is made up of 14 amino acids. Germline CDR1 and CDR2: SGHRS and YFSETQ. The V segment lost 0 bases and the J segment 11 bases; nucleotides outside the gene matches: 5. The CDR3 bases are TGCGCCAGCAGCTTGGGGACAGGGGAGGAGAAACTGTTTTTT. Protein product: CASSLGTGEEKLFF. The full variable domain, in which reference TRBV5-1 and TRBJ1-4 provide the parts outside the CDR3, is KAGVTQTPRYLIKTRGQQVTLSCSPISGHRSVSWYQQTPGQGLQFLFEYFSETQRNKGNFPGRFSGRQFSNSRSEMNVSTLELGDSALYLCASSLGTGEEKLFFGSGTQLSVL.

V is TRBV10-3 and J is TRBJ2-6, with D tentatively TRBD2 (6 bases). CDR3 length equals 14 residues. V was pared by 4 bases and J by 2 bases, with 6 bases between. From germline, CDR1 is ENHRY and CDR2 SYGVKD. In DNA form, the CDR3 reads TGTGCCATCAGTGGGGGGGCTGGGGCCAACGTCCTGACTTTC. As protein: CAISGGAGANVLTF.

The gene calls are TRBV18 and TRBJ1-1; D not resolved. V was shortened by 2 bases and J by 4 bases, with 11 bases between the two germline ends. This CDR3 is 14 amino acids long. The germline gives CDR1 KGHSH, CDR2 LQKENI. The CDR3 nucleotides are TGTGCCAGCTCACCAATAGAATCCCTCACTGAAGCTTTCTTT. This codes for CASSPIESLTEAFF.

This clone was picked up one time. One junction end does not reproduce the germline sequence, and a read error may be involved. The CDR3 here is CASSRRQGWSNPEAFF. The CDR3, as DNA: TGTGCCAGTAGTAGGAGACAGGGTTGGTCGAACCCTGAAGCTTTCTTT. This chain links TRBV19 with TRBJ1-1; 7 nucleotides match TRBD1. CDR3 length: 16 residues. Germline V CDR1 and CDR2: LNHDA, SQIVND (reference sequence).

This clone came up a few times. A read error may account for a junction end that differs from germline. The rearrangement uses TRBV6-2 or TRBV6-3 and TRBJ1-2, with D possibly TRBD1 on 5 matching bases. The CDR3 has 14 amino acids. From germline, CDR1 is MNHEY and CDR2 SVGEGT. The CDR3 loop is CASSYRVNGGPRGF. CDR3 coding DNA: TGTGCCAGCAGTTATCGAGTCAACGGTGGACCAAGGGGCTTC.

The chain employs TRBV23-1 and TRBJ1-6, with 8 bases identical to TRBD1. TRBV23-1 is marked as an open reading frame, function uncertain. The CDR3 runs to 13 residues. The V and J ends lost 9 bases and 17 bases, in that order; junction bases with no gene match: 15. CDR3 sequence reads: CARGDRSSPRIHF. The CDR3 region has the DNA TGCGCCAGGGGGGACAGGTCCTCCCCCAGGATCCACTTT.

V usage is TRBV29-1 and J usage is TRBJ1-2; tentatively, D is TRBD1 (5 bases). Germline values: CDR1 SQVTM, CDR2 ANQGSEA. Trimming cost V 0 bases and J 5 bases, with 19 bases left between them. The CDR3 has 16 residues. In DNA, the CDR3 is TGCAGCGTTGAAGATAGGGTAGGGGCGGGAAGGTATGGCTACACCTTC. Encoded protein: CSVEDRVGAGRYGYTF.

The rearrangement links TRBV3-1 (or the pseudogene TRBV3-2) to TRBJ2-5, with D tentatively TRBD2 (7 bases). From germline, CDR1 is LGHDT and CDR2 YNNKEL (reference sequence). With 2 bases removed from V and 4 bases from J, the gap between germline ends came to 14 bases. The CDR3 runs 15 residues. The CDR3 loop reads CASSQLGGRGETQYF. The CDR3 DNA reads as TGTGCCAGCAGCCAATTGGGGGGGCGGGGAGAGACCCAGTACTTC.

The chain has TRBV9 and TRBJ2-1, with TRBD2 matching over 8 bases. Germline CDR1 reads SGDLS; CDR2 reads YYNGEE. This CDR3 is 14 amino acids long. V shed 2 bases, J shed 8 bases, and the junction held 6 bases outside the gene matches. The CDR3 DNA reads as TGTGCCAGCAGCGTGAGCGGGGGCGACCATGAGCAGTTCTTC. Its translation: CASSVSGGDHEQFF.

The chain is built from TRBV3-1 (or the pseudogene TRBV3-2) and TRBJ1-6; D unclear. The CDR3 has 14 residues. CDR1 and CDR2 from the germline V gene are LGHDT and YNNKEL (reference sequence). V was clipped by 4 bases and J by 9 bases, with 13 bases between them. The CDR3 reads CASSPVRMSSPLHF. CDR3 DNA sequence: TGTGCCAGCAGCCCTGTGAGGATGAGTTCACCCCTCCACTTT.

The rearrangement joins TRBV3-1 (or the pseudogene TRBV3-2) to TRBJ2-7; 15 positions agree with TRBD2. The J segment lost 3 bases and the V segment lost 1 base, leaving 7 bases of the junction unmatched. CDR3 length: 18 amino acids. CDR1 and CDR2 from the germline V gene are LGHDT and YNNKEL (reference sequence). CDR3 DNA: TGTGCCAGCAGCCAAGGGACTAGCGGGGGGGCGTCTCGCTACGAGCAGTACTTC. It translates to CASSQGTSGGASRYEQYF.

The chain is built from TRBV2 and TRBJ1-2; no reliable D call. Trimming removed 0 bases at V and 8 bases at J, with 10 bases between. CDR1 SNHLY and CDR2 FYNNEI come from the germline V gene. The CDR3 is 13 amino acids. The CDR3 loop is CASSEAAFTGYTF. The CDR3 DNA follows: TGTGCCAGCAGTGAAGCTGCATTTACAGGCTACACCTTC.

The chain carries TRBV7-9 and TRBJ1-4, with 7 bases that match TRBD1. Looked up from germline, CDR1 is SEHNR and CDR2 is FQNEAQ (reference sequence). The V and J ends lost 5 bases and 4 bases, in that order; junction bases with no gene match: 13. The CDR3 runs 17 residues. The CDR3 nucleotides are TGTGCCAGCAGCGAAGGGGACAGACTATTACTTAATGAAAAACTGTTTTTT. Translating gives CASSEGDRLLLNEKLFF.

J is TRBJ1-1 and V is TRBV28, with D possibly being TRBD1 (5 bases). Between the trimmed V and J ends, which lost 6 bases and 8 bases, there was a span of 16 bases. The germline V gene has CDR1 MDHEN and CDR2 SYDVKM. This CDR3 comprises 13 residues. The CDR3 sequence: CASRLSRDGEAFF. Here the CDR3 DNA reads TGTGCCAGCAGGCTCTCCCGGGACGGAGAAGCTTTCTTT.

The V gene is TRBV6-5, the J gene TRBJ2-5; the D call may be TRBD1 or TRBD2 (5 bases each). Germline assignment: CDR1 MNHEY and CDR2 SVGAGI. The CDR3 is 14 residues long. Trimming pared 11 bases from V and 1 base from J, leaving 17 bases between. The CDR3 coding sequence is TGTGCCGGAGCGGTACAAGGGGCCCAAGAGACCCAGTACTTC. This codes for CAGAVQGAQETQYF.

The genes are TRBV7-9 and TRBJ1-2, with D hard to call. Deletions cut 3 bases from V and 4 bases from J, with 9 bases between. The CDR3 covers 13 residues. Germline values: CDR1 SEHNR, CDR2 FQNEAQ (reference sequence). The CDR3 reads CASSFGPGYGYTF. Written as DNA, the CDR3 is TGTGCCAGCAGCTTTGGGCCCGGCTATGGCTACACCTTC.

The gene calls are TRBV27 and TRBJ1-1; D is uncertain. V was pared by 3 bases and J by 11 bases, with 22 bases between. The CDR3 has 15 residues. Per the germline V gene, CDR1 is MNHEY and CDR2 is SMNVEV (reference sequence). The CDR3 DNA is TGTGCCAGCAGTTTGTCAGCAGGACCGTATCTTGGGGCTTTCTTT. It encodes CASSLSAGPYLGAFF.

The chain carries TRBV27 and TRBJ2-3, with a tentative D call TRBD2 (5 bases). Germline CDR1 is MNHEY and CDR2 is SMNVEV (reference sequence). CDR3 length: 13 amino acids. Deletions cut 7 bases from V and 5 bases from J, with 13 bases between. The DNA for the CDR3 is TGTGCCAGCAAAAGGGCGGGCGGAGATACGCAGTATTTT. Its translation is CASKRAGGDTQYF.

The chain has TRBV5-1 and TRBJ1-4; 10 bases line up with TRBD1. The germline V gene has CDR1 SGHRS and CDR2 YFSETQ. With V trimmed by 4 bases and J by 8 bases, 5 bases remained unmatched. This CDR3 contains 14 residues. CDR3 residues: CASSAGTGDEKLFF. CDR3 coding DNA: TGCGCCAGCAGCGCCGGGACAGGGGACGAAAAACTGTTTTTT.

The V call is TRBV5-4, the J call TRBJ2-3, with D tentatively TRBD1 or TRBD2 (6 bases each). Germline CDR1 and CDR2: SGHNT and YYREEE (reference sequence). The CDR3 is 13 residues long. V dropped 4 bases and J dropped 6 bases, with 12 bases sitting between them. The CDR3 region has the DNA TGTGCCAGCAGCCCTGGGGGGCCCGATACGCAGTATTTT. Translation: CASSPGGPDTQYF.

V is TRBV3-1 (or the pseudogene TRBV3-2) and J is TRBJ1-2; perhaps TRBD1 as D (6 bases). The germline CDR1 and CDR2 sequences are LGHDT and YNNKEL (reference sequence). This CDR3 spans 14 amino acids. The V end lost 6 bases, the J end lost 8 bases, and 19 bases lay between the germline ends. As DNA, the CDR3 is TGTGCCAGCAGGCCCGTCGGGGGGGCACAGGGCTACACCTTC. This translates into CASRPVGGAQGYTF.

This clone has only one observation. V usage is TRBV10-3 and J usage is TRBJ2-2; 7 positions agree with TRBD2. CDR3 length: 15 residues. Germline-derived CDR1 and CDR2 are ENHRY and SYGVKD. V trimming: 5 bases; J trimming: 5 bases; junction bases outside the gene matches: 8. The CDR3: CAISPSGASTGELFF. The CDR3 bases are TGTGCCATCAGTCCGAGCGGGGCAAGTACCGGGGAGCTGTTTTTT.

The rearrangement uses TRBV6-7 and TRBJ1-2, with 8 bases lining up with TRBD1. TRBV6-7 has ORF status, its function being uncertain. The CDR3 totals 13 residues. Trimming cost V 5 bases and J 6 bases; bases outside gene matches: 5. In DNA, the CDR3 is TGTGCCAGCAGTAGACAGGGGACCCATGGCTACACCTTC. Its protein product is CASSRQGTHGYTF.

The CDR3 bases are TGTGCCTGGAGTTTAGGTCGGGAGCAGTACTTC. Its translation is CAWSLGREQYF. This sequence joins TRBV30 and TRBJ2-7; D gene ambiguous. There are 11 residues in the CDR3. V was shortened by 2 bases and J by 7 bases, with 9 bases between the two germline ends. Germline loops: CDR1 GTSNPN, CDR2 SVGIG (reference sequence).